These 15 T cell receptor beta chains share one sample of origin, sequenced in a study of beta chain features in type 1 diabetes. Expressed TCRB transcripts were sequenced because the entire RNA isolate underwent reverse transcription. Profiled with immunoSEQ multiplex PCR; TCRdb holds only in-frame clones, not every one. The table includes about 620,000 clones, roughly 16% detected once. Sequenced sample: naive CD4+ T cells from blood. The receptors shown here come from a man between 18 and 29 years old in good health.

V and J are TRBV5-1 and TRBJ2-1; perhaps TRBD2 as D (5 bases). The germline V gene encodes CDR1 SGHRS and CDR2 YFSETQ. The ends were cut back, 4 bases at V and 7 bases at J, with 12 bases in the middle. CDR3 length equals 13 residues. The CDR3 DNA sequence: TGCGCCAGCAGCAGTCAGCGGAGGAATGAGCAGTTCTTC. Its translation: CASSSQRRNEQFF.

This clone has more than one count but fewer than ten. CDR3 nucleotides: TGTGCCAGCAGCTTAGCTCTGGGACAGGGGGCGAACAATGAGCAGTTCTTC. Protein: CASSLALGQGANNEQFF. This chain connects TRBV7-2 to TRBJ2-1, with 12 bases matching TRBD1. Germline V gives CDR1 SGHTA, CDR2 FQGNSA. V shed 0 bases and J 5 bases; nucleotides not matched to a gene: 5. The CDR3 loop spans 17 amino acids.

This clone was seen only a few times. The J gene is TRBJ1-6, the V gene TRBV6-6; D not certain. This CDR3 has 13 amino acids. Trimming took 0 bases from V and 6 from J, leaving 3 bases between them. Germline loops: CDR1 MNHNY, CDR2 SVGAGI (reference sequence). Here the CDR3 DNA reads TGTGCCAGCAGTTACTCCCCTAATTCACCCCTCCACTTT. It yields the protein CASSYSPNSPLHF.

This clone turned up a few times. The rearrangement links TRBV4-2 to TRBJ2-7; no definite D call. Germline V gives CDR1 LGHNA, CDR2 YNFKEQ. This CDR3 is built from 17 residues. Deletions cut 0 bases from V and 0 bases from J, with 15 bases between. Written as DNA, the CDR3 is TGTGCCAGCAGCCAAGAAATACTTATGAGGAGCTCCTACGAGCAGTACTTC. This sequence encodes CASSQEILMRSSYEQYF.

There are a few counts of this clone. The rearrangement uses TRBV7-9 and TRBJ2-3, with D maybe TRBD1 (6 bases). V was pared by 4 bases and J by 2 bases, with 16 bases between. Germline V gives CDR1 SEHNR, CDR2 FQNEAQ (reference sequence). The length of the CDR3 is 16 residues. This chain's CDR3 is CASSSYRVISTDTQYF. The DNA for the CDR3 is TGTGCCAGCAGCTCCTACAGGGTTATATCCACAGATACGCAGTATTTT.

In regard to this clone: Different DNA sequences within this sample yield the same CDR3. This chain uses TRBV20-1 with TRBJ1-2; D gene uncertain. Germline lookup yields CDR1 DFQATT and CDR2 SNEGSKA (reference sequence). V was shortened by 3 bases and J by 5 bases, with 7 bases between the two germline ends. The CDR3 length is 11 residues. The chain's CDR3 is CSARELYGYTF. The CDR3 DNA sequence: TGCAGTGCTAGGGAGCTATATGGCTACACCTTC.

The chain joins TRBV7-2 to TRBJ2-7, with D possibly matching TRBD1 (6 bases). Germline lookup yields CDR1 SGHTA and CDR2 FQGNSA. The CDR3 runs 15 residues. V lost 1 base and J 3 bases, leaving 13 bases between the germline ends. Here the CDR3 reads CASSLVGQGLYEQYF. The CDR3 bases are TGTGCCAGCAGCTTAGTAGGGCAGGGGCTCTACGAGCAGTACTTC.

Of note for this clone: This same CDR3 is encoded by further DNA sequences in the sample. This chain joins TRBV5-1 and TRBJ1-4; the D is unclear. Trimming removed 0 bases from V and 7 bases from J, with 10 bases in between. Germline-derived CDR1 and CDR2 are SGHRS and YFSETQ. The CDR3 covers 14 residues. DNA of the CDR3: TGCGCCAGCAGCTTGGGGGGTCTCGGTGAAAAACTGTTTTTT. Its translation is CASSLGGLGEKLFF.

The V call is TRBV6-1, the J call TRBJ2-3; D not resolved. The CDR3 is 12 amino acids. Trimming removed 5 bases at V and 6 bases at J, with 9 bases between. Germline V lookup: CDR1 MNHNS, CDR2 SASEGT. This chain's CDR3 is CASSTKWDTQYF. In DNA form, the CDR3 reads TGTGCCAGCAGTACCAAGTGGGATACGCAGTATTTT.

The rearrangement joins TRBV9 to TRBJ1-5; possible D gene TRBD1, 6 bases. The CDR3 length is 18 residues. Trimming left V 0 bases short and J 2 bases short, with 18 bases between. CDR1 and CDR2 from the germline V gene are SGDLS and YYNGEE. The CDR3 bases are TGTGCCAGCAGCGTAGAATGGACAGCTCCCATTGGCAATCAGCCCCAGCATTTT. Encoded protein: CASSVEWTAPIGNQPQHF.

This clone was counted a few times. The gene calls are TRBV10-3 and TRBJ2-1; 14 bases agree with TRBD2. V was pared by 6 bases and J by 8 bases, with 9 bases of the junction left unmatched. Germline V CDR1 and CDR2: ENHRY, SYGVKD. CDR3 size: 16 residues. This CDR3 is CAIRGQGLAGVDEQFF. The CDR3 DNA is TGTGCCATCAGGGGACAGGGACTAGCGGGAGTGGATGAGCAGTTCTTC.

The chain recombines TRBV4-2 with TRBJ2-5; no firm D call. From germline, CDR1 is LGHNA and CDR2 YNFKEQ. Trimming took off 0 bases at V and 5 bases at J, with 10 bases between the two ends. The CDR3 has 14 residues. CDR3 residues: CASSQDAGSETQYF. In DNA, the CDR3 is TGTGCCAGCAGCCAAGATGCTGGCTCGGAGACCCAGTACTTC.

This sequence joins TRBV7-2 and TRBJ1-5, with D hard to call. The V gene lost 5 bases and the J gene lost 6 bases, with 11 bases spanning the gap. CDR3 length: 13 residues. Germline V gives CDR1 SGHTA, CDR2 FQGNSA. Here the CDR3 DNA reads TGTGCCAGCAGCCCATTCCGGGCTCAGCCCCAGCATTTT. Residues: CASSPFRAQPQHF.

This clone came up a few times. The chain couples TRBV9 to TRBJ1-1; no clear D gene. The CDR3 is 14 amino acids. The germline gives CDR1 SGDLS, CDR2 YYNGEE. V shed 0 bases and J shed 4 bases, with 10 bases lying between them. CDR3 sequence: CASSVAAGSTEAFF. CDR3 coding DNA: TGTGCCAGCAGCGTAGCGGCCGGTTCCACTGAAGCTTTCTTT. Full variable domain (missing parts from reference TRBV9 and TRBJ1-1): DSGVTQTPKHLITATGQRVTLRCSPRSGDLSVYWYQQSLDQGLQFLIQYYNGEERAKGNILERFSAQQFPDLHSELNLSSLELGDSALYFCASSVAAGSTEAFFGQGTRLTVV.

The sample holds a few counts of this clone. The chain combines TRBV29-1 with TRBJ2-7, with TRBD1 identical over 7 bases. Germline V CDR1 and CDR2: SQVTM, ANQGSEA. The CDR3 has 18 residues. The junction had 17 bases not matched to a gene; V was cut back by 1 base and J by 2 bases. CDR3 in DNA: TGCAGCGTTGAAGGAGGGACAGCACGAAAAGCCAATACCTACGAGCAGTACTTC. It codes for CSVEGGTARKANTYEQYF.